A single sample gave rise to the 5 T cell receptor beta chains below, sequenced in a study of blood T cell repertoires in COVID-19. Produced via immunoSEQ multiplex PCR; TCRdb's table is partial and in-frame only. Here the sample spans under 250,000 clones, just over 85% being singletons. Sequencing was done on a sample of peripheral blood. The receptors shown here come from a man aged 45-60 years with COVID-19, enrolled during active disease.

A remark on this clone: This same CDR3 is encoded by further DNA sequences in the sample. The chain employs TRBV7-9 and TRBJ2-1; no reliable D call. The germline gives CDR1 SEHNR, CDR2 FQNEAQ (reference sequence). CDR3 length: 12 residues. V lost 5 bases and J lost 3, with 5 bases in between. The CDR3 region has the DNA TGTGCCAGCAGCCTCCTCTACAATGAGCAGTTCTTC. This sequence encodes CASSLLYNEQFF.

CDR3 nucleotides: TGCGCCAGCAGCTTGGACAGGGGCGTCACAGATACGCAGTATTTT. It encodes CASSLDRGVTDTQYF. The gene calls are TRBV5-1 and TRBJ2-3; 7 bases agree with TRBD1. The germline V gene encodes CDR1 SGHRS and CDR2 YFSETQ. This CDR3 is 15 amino acids long. With 0 bases clipped from V and 2 bases from J, the junction kept 3 bases outside the gene matches. The variable domain in full, with the rest retrieved from reference TRBV5-1 and TRBJ2-3, is KAGVTQTPRYLIKTRGQQVTLSCSPISGHRSVSWYQQTPGQGLQFLFEYFSETQRNKGNFPGRFSGRQFSNSRSEMNVSTLELGDSALYLCASSLDRGVTDTQYFGPGTRLTVL.

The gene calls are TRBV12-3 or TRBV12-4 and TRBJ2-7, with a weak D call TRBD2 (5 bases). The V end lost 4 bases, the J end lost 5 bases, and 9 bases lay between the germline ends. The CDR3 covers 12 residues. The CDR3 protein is CASSSPRDEQYF. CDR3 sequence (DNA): TGTGCCAGCAGTTCGCCGAGGGACGAGCAGTACTTC.

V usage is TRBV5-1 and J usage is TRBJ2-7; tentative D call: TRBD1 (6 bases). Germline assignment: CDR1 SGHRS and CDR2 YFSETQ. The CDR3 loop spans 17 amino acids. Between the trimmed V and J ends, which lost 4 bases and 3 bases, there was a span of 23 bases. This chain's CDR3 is CASSTQPDRRTGYEQYF. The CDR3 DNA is TGCGCCAGCAGCACCCAACCAGACAGGCGGACCGGCTACGAGCAGTACTTC. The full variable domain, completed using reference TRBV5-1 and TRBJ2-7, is KAGVTQTPRYLIKTRGQQVTLSCSPISGHRSVSWYQQTPGQGLQFLFEYFSETQRNKGNFPGRFSGRQFSNSRSEMNVSTLELGDSALYLCASSTQPDRRTGYEQYFGPGTRLTVT.

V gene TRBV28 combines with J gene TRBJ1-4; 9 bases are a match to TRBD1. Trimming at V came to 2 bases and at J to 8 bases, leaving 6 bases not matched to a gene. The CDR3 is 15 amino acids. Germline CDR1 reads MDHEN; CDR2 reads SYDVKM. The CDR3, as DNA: TGTGCCAGCAGTTTACTGGGACAGGGTGGAGAAAAACTGTTTTTT. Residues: CASSLLGQGGEKLFF.